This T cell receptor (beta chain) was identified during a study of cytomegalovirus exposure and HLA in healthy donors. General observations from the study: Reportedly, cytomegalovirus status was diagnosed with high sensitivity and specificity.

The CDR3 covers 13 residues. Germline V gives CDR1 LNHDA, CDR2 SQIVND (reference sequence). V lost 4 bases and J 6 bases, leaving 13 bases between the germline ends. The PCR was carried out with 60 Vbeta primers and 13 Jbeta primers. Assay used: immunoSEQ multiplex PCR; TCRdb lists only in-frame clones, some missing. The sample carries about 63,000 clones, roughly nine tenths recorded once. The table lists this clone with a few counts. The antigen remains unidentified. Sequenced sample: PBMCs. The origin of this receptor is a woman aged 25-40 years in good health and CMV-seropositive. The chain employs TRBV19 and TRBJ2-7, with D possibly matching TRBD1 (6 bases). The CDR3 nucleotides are TGTGCCAGTAGTACGGTTCCACAGGGCGAGCAGTACTTC. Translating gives CASSTVPQGEQYF.